The 22 T cell receptor beta chains given below trace back to one sample, sequenced in a study of blood T cell repertoires in COVID-19. Profiled with immunoSEQ multiplex PCR; TCRdb holds only in-frame clones, not every one. The table includes around 250,000 clones, approximately 85% detected once. Input material: PBMCs or T cells enriched from blood (not recorded which). The receptors come from a woman aged 50 to 60 who had recovered from COVID-19.

The chain uses TRBV16 and TRBJ1-2; D uncertain. Between the trimmed V and J ends, which lost 0 bases and 6 bases, there was a span of 8 bases. Germline V lookup: CDR1 KGHSY, CDR2 FQNENV. CDR3 length equals 13 residues. The CDR3 region has the DNA TGTGCCAGCAGCCAATCGATCGGGGATGGCTACACCTTC. Its translation is CASSQSIGDGYTF.

Points on this clone: One end of the junction fails to match germline, which may point to a read error. The chain has TRBV7-7 and TRBJ2-6, with D unresolved. This CDR3 has 14 residues. The germline CDR1 and CDR2 sequences are SSHAT and FNYEAQ (reference sequence). CDR3 nucleotides: TGTGCTAGCAGCTTACAGTTAGGGGCCAACGTCCTGACTTTC. Translation gives CASSLQLGANVLTF.

This chain uses TRBV11-2 with TRBJ1-6; 7 bases fit TRBD1. This CDR3 is built from 16 residues. Germline CDR1 and CDR2: SGHAT and FQNNGV. The ends lost 4 bases at V and 9 bases at J; junction bases unmatched: 12. The DNA of the CDR3 is TGTGCCAGCAGCTCGACAGGGAAGGGCCACATTTCACCCCTCCACTTT. Translation: CASSSTGKGHISPLHF.

The chain has TRBV3-1 (or the pseudogene TRBV3-2) and TRBJ2-3; 11 bases are shared with TRBD2. The CDR3 spans 16 residues. Germline V lookup: CDR1 LGHDT, CDR2 YNNKEL (reference sequence). V shed 4 bases and J 6 bases; nucleotides not matched to a gene: 9. CDR3 in amino acids: CASSLRTSGRPDTQYF. The CDR3 bases are TGTGCCAGCAGCCTGAGAACTAGCGGGAGACCCGATACGCAGTATTTT.

A remark on this clone: The sample has other DNA sequences that encode this CDR3 too. The chain is built from TRBV7-2 and TRBJ2-1; 11 positions agree with TRBD2. Germline values: CDR1 SGHTA, CDR2 FQGNSA. After removal of 6 bases from V and 6 bases from J, the junction contained 4 bases not matched to a gene. The CDR3 is 14 amino acids. The CDR3 DNA follows: TGTGCCAGCAGTCTTCTAGCGGGAGGCAATGAGCAGTTCTTC. It translates to CASSLLAGGNEQFF.

This clone was detected a few times. The rearrangement joins TRBV7-8 to TRBJ2-7, with TRBD2 matching 12 bases. V lost 5 bases, J lost 9 bases, and 11 bases stayed unmatched. Germline-derived CDR1 and CDR2 are SGHVS and FQNEAQ. The length of the CDR3 is 15 residues. CDR3 nucleotides: TGTGCCAGCAGCCCCGGGACTAGCGGGTGGTTTGGGCAGTACTTC. It is translated as CASSPGTSGWFGQYF.

The chain joins TRBV19 to TRBJ2-3, with D maybe TRBD2 (5 bases). The germline V and J ends were trimmed by 3 bases and 1 base, with 14 bases remaining between them. The germline V gene encodes CDR1 LNHDA and CDR2 SQIVND (reference sequence). This CDR3 region has 16 residues. CDR3 in amino acids: CASSMIRGGGTDTQYF. For the CDR3, the DNA is TGTGCCAGTAGTATGATTCGGGGTGGGGGCACAGATACGCAGTATTTT.

The chain carries TRBV5-5 and TRBJ2-1, with 9 bases lining up with TRBD1. CDR1 SGHKS and CDR2 YYEKEE come from the germline V gene (reference sequence). The CDR3 runs to 15 residues. With 0 bases clipped from V and 7 bases from J, the junction kept 5 bases outside the gene matches. This CDR3 is CASSLEGQGRNEQFF. Here the CDR3 DNA reads TGTGCCAGCAGCTTGGAAGGACAGGGGAGGAATGAGCAGTTCTTC.

Written as DNA, the CDR3 is TGTGCCTGGAGTGTGAGGGGGACAGGTAGAATGGAGCAGTACTTC. The encoded protein is CAWSVRGTGRMEQYF. The chain recombines TRBV30 with TRBJ2-7, with 8 bases aligning to TRBD1. The CDR3 spans 15 residues. The germline V gene encodes CDR1 GTSNPN and CDR2 SVGIG (reference sequence). The ends lost 0 bases at V and 7 bases at J; junction bases unmatched: 11.

The V and J genes are TRBV6-5 and TRBJ1-2; 10 nucleotides agree with TRBD1. The CDR3 extends over 15 amino acids. Germline V gives CDR1 MNHEY, CDR2 SVGAGI. V gave up 6 bases and J gave up 6 bases; unmatched junction bases: 10. For the CDR3, the DNA is TGTGCCAGCAGGTCCCTTGGACAGGGGGGCAATGGCTACACCTTC. This codes for CASRSLGQGGNGYTF.

This chain connects TRBV7-9 to TRBJ1-5; 9 nucleotides match TRBD1. Germline V gene lookup returns CDR1 SEHNR and CDR2 FQNEAQ (reference sequence). This CDR3 contains 13 residues. V lost 2 bases, J lost 10 bases, and 3 bases stayed unmatched. This chain's CDR3 is CASSLKGQGPQHF. CDR3 nucleotides: TGTGCCAGCAGCTTAAAGGGACAGGGACCCCAGCATTTT. Together with reference TRBV7-9 and TRBJ1-5, the CDR3 gives the full variable domain: DTGVSQNPRHKITKRGQNVTFRCDPISEHNRLYWYRQTLGQGPEFLTYFQNEAQLEKSRLLSDRFSAERPKGSFSTLEIQRTEQGDSAMYLCASSLKGQGPQHFGDGTRLSIL.

This chain connects TRBV2 to TRBJ1-3, with D maybe TRBD1 (6 bases). The germline CDR1 and CDR2 sequences are SNHLY and FYNNEI. V lost 3 bases and J 2 bases, leaving 8 bases between the germline ends. The length of the CDR3 is 14 residues. CDR3: CASSEAGAGNTIYF. Written as DNA, the CDR3 is TGTGCCAGCAGTGAGGCAGGGGCTGGAAACACCATATATTTT.

The V call is TRBV29-1, the J call TRBJ2-5; no clear D gene. Germline CDR1 SQVTM, CDR2 ANQGSEA. The germline V and J ends were trimmed by 5 bases and 1 base, with 5 bases remaining between them. The CDR3 covers 11 residues. In nucleotides, the CDR3 is TGCAGCGTTTCCCTCCAAGAGACCCAGTACTTC. The encoded protein is CSVSLQETQYF.

The chain joins TRBV2 to TRBJ1-4; D ambiguous. Germline CDR1 SNHLY, CDR2 FYNNEI. This CDR3 spans 13 amino acids. V was trimmed by 5 bases and J by 8 bases, leaving 12 bases between them. CDR3 bases: TGTGCCAGCAGTCCCCTCAAGCTCGAAAAACTGTTTTTT. Its protein product is CASSPLKLEKLFF.

The rearrangement joins TRBV11-2 to TRBJ2-5, with D maybe TRBD1 (7 bases). From germline, CDR1 is SGHAT and CDR2 FQNNGV. CDR3 size: 15 residues. Trimming cost V 5 bases and J 5 bases, with 18 bases left between them. The CDR3 sequence: CASSPGGTAPETQYF. DNA for the CDR3: TGTGCCAGCAGCCCAGGGGGGACAGCCCCCGAGACCCAGTACTTC.

Comment on this clone: This sample includes further DNA sequences coding for the same CDR3. The chain carries TRBV6-5 and TRBJ1-1; D call uncertain. The CDR3 has 14 residues. Deletions cut 2 bases from V and 5 bases from J, with 12 bases between. Per the germline V gene, CDR1 is MNHEY and CDR2 is SVGAGI. The CDR3 DNA reads TGTGCCAGCAGTTACAAGGGTCGAGGGACTGAAGCTTTCTTT. Amino acids: CASSYKGRGTEAFF.

The chain recombines TRBV5-1 with TRBJ2-2; D is unresolved. CDR1 and CDR2 (germline): SGHRS, YFSETQ. The CDR3 loop spans 17 amino acids. V was trimmed by 0 bases and J by 2 bases, leaving 14 bases between them. CDR3 DNA: TGCGCCAGCAGCTTGGTCGCTCGGGTAACTAACACCGGGGAGCTGTTTTTT. Translating gives CASSLVARVTNTGELFF.

The CDR3 spells CAGNTGQLTYGYTF. CDR3 coding DNA: TGTGCCGGGAATACTGGACAGCTGACTTATGGCTACACCTTC. This chain joins TRBV30 and TRBJ1-2; D may be TRBD1 (6 bases). The V end was cut by 8 bases, the J end by 5 bases, with 21 bases between. CDR3 length: 14 amino acids. The V gene's germline CDR1 is GTSNPN and CDR2 SVGIG (reference sequence).

The gene calls are TRBV21-1 and TRBJ2-7; TRBD2 is taken as the D call from the table, unchecked against the DNA. TRBV21-1 is a pseudogene. This CDR3 has 15 amino acids. The CDR3 sequence is CASSSRPGLTYEQYF. The CDR3 nucleotides are TGTGCCAGCAGCTCGAGGCCGGGACTAACGTACGAGCAGTACTTC.

The chain links TRBV6-5 to TRBJ1-4; 9 positions match TRBD1. CDR1 is MNHEY, CDR2 SVGAGI, per germline. The CDR3 extends over 13 amino acids. Trimming at V came to 4 bases and at J to 8 bases, leaving 2 bases not matched to a gene. The CDR3: CASSWGQGEKLFF. In DNA form, the CDR3 reads TGTGCCAGCAGTTGGGGACAGGGAGAAAAACTGTTTTTT.

This chain uses TRBV6-1 with TRBJ2-7, with D possibly matching TRBD2 (6 bases). The V and J ends lost 3 bases and 5 bases respectively, with 11 bases between them. CDR3 length equals 13 residues. Germline CDR1 MNHNS, CDR2 SASEGT. The CDR3 is CASSDRDFNEQYF. The CDR3 region has the DNA TGTGCCAGCAGTGATCGGGACTTCAACGAGCAGTACTTC.

The chain is built from TRBV11-2 and TRBJ1-4; 11 bases match TRBD1. The ends lost 5 bases at V and 7 bases at J; junction bases unmatched: 6. The CDR3 runs to 15 residues. Germline V gene lookup returns CDR1 SGHAT and CDR2 FQNNGV. The CDR3 coding sequence is TGTGCCAGCAGCATAGGACAGGGGGCAAGTGAAAAACTGTTTTTT. Amino acid sequence: CASSIGQGASEKLFF.